The text below deals with one T cell receptor (beta chain). V gave up 5 bases and J gave up 4 bases; unmatched junction bases: 7. This CDR3 has 15 amino acids. From germline, CDR1 is SGHAT and CDR2 FQDESV (reference sequence). This entry belongs to a study of blood T cell repertoires in COVID-19. About the research overall: COVID-19 samples, acute and convalescent, were from the United States, Italy and Spain. Sample material is recorded as cDNA or gDNA derived from T cells, B-cell-depleted T cells, or PBMCs.

Original processing notes: Estimated nucleated cell counts came from reference gene primer amplification. Repertoires were generated with immunoSEQ multiplex PCR, while TCRdb's copy carries only in-frame clones and drops some. From that table come the V and J calls and clone size; the DNA was used to work out D and trimming. The sample yields around 250,000 clones, 70% to 90% seen once. The chain joins TRBV11-1 to TRBJ2-2; TRBD1 aligns across 7 bases. The sequence was collected from a man aged 55 to 70 with acute or convalescent COVID-19. Sequenced input: peripheral blood. The chain's CDR3 is CASSTGQASTGELFF. In DNA, the CDR3 is TGTGCCAGCAGCACCGGACAGGCATCCACCGGGGAGCTGTTTTTT.